This passage covers 15 T cell receptor beta chains from one sample sequenced in a study of T cells in Graves' hyperthyroidism and ophthalmopathy. What was amplified from RNA transcripts were TCR beta CDR3 regions. A set of HTBI primers served as the primers for a first-round RT-PCR of the TCR CDR3. A single record per CDR3 protein comes from TCRdb applying MiXCR to the multiplex PCR reads. The table lists around 600,000 distinct CDR3 sequences, about a sixth of them singletons. The material sequenced was blood. The receptors come from a woman aged 25 to 39 with Graves' hyperthyroidism.

Regarding this clonotype: One end of the junction does not line up with germline, which may come from a read error. V gene TRBV19 combines with J gene TRBJ1-1; D remains ambiguous. Per germline, CDR1 LNHDA and CDR2 SQIVND (reference sequence). The CDR3 is made up of 13 amino acids. The CDR3 sequence: CAGSIMVATEAFF. DNA of the CDR3: TGTGCCGGTAGTATAATGGTTGCCACTGAAGCTTTCTTT.

This clonotype was seen repeatedly, ten times or more. The chain combines TRBV12-3 or TRBV12-4 with TRBJ2-3, with D perhaps being TRBD1 or TRBD2 (5 bases each). The CDR3 contains 14 residues. V gave up 5 bases and J gave up 5 bases, with 14 bases separating them. The CDR3 DNA reads TGTGCCAGCAGTCGGGACCCACGTGGAGATACGCAGTATTTT. It codes for CASSRDPRGDTQYF.

This clonotype was found a few times. In nucleotides, the CDR3 is TGTGCCAGCAGCTCGGGACTAGCCGTGGGTGAGCAGTTCTTC. Translating gives CASSSGLAVGEQFF. The chain joins TRBV7-9 to TRBJ2-1, with TRBD2 matching over 9 bases. The trim removed 4 bases at V and 9 bases at J, leaving 7 bases unmatched. The CDR3 has 14 residues. Germline V gene data show CDR1 as SEHNR and CDR2 as FQNEAQ (reference sequence).

This clonotype showed up just a few times. The chain carries TRBV6-1 and TRBJ2-3; D is undetermined. Germline V gene data show CDR1 as MNHNS and CDR2 as SASEGT. The CDR3 covers 14 residues. Trimming took 6 bases from V and 5 from J, leaving 15 bases between them. The CDR3 region is CASSRSRHGDTQYF. CDR3 coding DNA: TGTGCCAGCAGCCGAAGCCGCCACGGAGATACGCAGTATTTT.

The chain carries TRBV10-3 and TRBJ1-1; D is unclear. The V end was cut by 2 bases, the J end by 2 bases, with 6 bases between. This CDR3 comprises 13 residues. Germline V gene data show CDR1 as ENHRY and CDR2 as SYGVKD. The CDR3: CAISEARNTEAFF. The CDR3 coding sequence is TGTGCCATCAGTGAGGCCAGAAACACTGAAGCTTTCTTT.

The V call is TRBV4-2, the J call TRBJ2-3, with 13 bases that match TRBD2. The CDR3 covers 20 residues. Per the germline V gene, CDR1 is LGHNA and CDR2 is YNFKEQ. The J segment lost 0 bases and the V segment lost 1 base, leaving 10 bases of the junction unmatched. CDR3 region: CASSQGAGTSGDPSTDTQYF. For the CDR3, the DNA is TGTGCCAGCAGCCAAGGCGCGGGGACTAGCGGGGACCCTAGCACAGATACGCAGTATTTT.

In DNA form, the CDR3 reads TGCGCCAGCAGCCCTCCGATCCCCCGGGCTTTGGGTGCCGGGGAGCTGTTTTTT. It is translated as CASSPPIPRALGAGELFF. The rearrangement uses TRBV4-1 and TRBJ2-2; D not certain. Germline assignment: CDR1 MGHRA and CDR2 YSYEKL. Between the trimmed V and J ends, which lost 4 bases and 6 bases, there was a span of 24 bases. The length of the CDR3 is 18 residues.

The sample holds a few counts of this clonotype. This rearrangement joins TRBV24-1 to TRBJ2-3; 9 bases are shared with TRBD2. J gave up 3 bases and V 5 bases, and 2 bases lay outside the gene matches. The CDR3 spans 14 residues. CDR1 KGHDR and CDR2 SFDVKD come from the germline V gene. The CDR3 DNA reads as TGTGCCACCAGTGTTAGCGGGAGTACAGATACGCAGTATTTT. Its protein is CATSVSGSTDTQYF.

This clonotype was observed at least ten times. This chain uses TRBV6-1 with TRBJ2-3; 8 bases line up with TRBD1. V trimming: 4 bases; J trimming: 1 base; junction bases outside the gene matches: 1. Germline CDR1 and CDR2: MNHNS and SASEGT. This CDR3 contains 14 residues. CDR3 DNA sequence: TGTGCCAGCAGTGTGGACAGGGGCACAGATACGCAGTATTTT. This encodes CASSVDRGTDTQYF.

This clonotype showed up just a few times. The V call is TRBV10-3, the J call TRBJ1-1, with D hard to call. In germline, CDR1 is ENHRY, CDR2 SYGVKD. V was pared by 7 bases and J by 0 bases, with 9 bases between. The CDR3 spans 13 residues. The CDR3 bases are TGTGCCATCACTGGAGGGCTGAACACTGAAGCTTTCTTT. Translating gives CAITGGLNTEAFF.

V gene TRBV7-3 combines with J gene TRBJ2-1; D possibly corresponds to TRBD2 (5 bases). The CDR3 spans 13 residues. CDR1 is SGHTA and CDR2 is FQGTGA in the germline V gene. Trimming stripped 5 bases from V and 6 bases from J, with 11 bases between. The DNA of the CDR3 is TGTGCCAGCAGCGCCGGACTCGGCAATGAGCAGTTCTTC. This gives the protein CASSAGLGNEQFF.

This chain joins TRBV28 and TRBJ2-1; the match to TRBD2 covers 7 bases. Germline values: CDR1 MDHEN, CDR2 SYDVKM. After removal of 4 bases from V and 15 bases from J, the junction contained 18 bases not matched to a gene. The CDR3 sequence is 15 residues long. In DNA, the CDR3 is TGTGCCAGCAGTTCCCGGGAAATAGCGGGTTACCGGGGGTTCTTC. Translation: CASSSREIAGYRGFF. The full variable domain, its missing parts supplied by reference TRBV28 and TRBJ2-1, is DVKVTQSSRYLVKRTGEKVFLECVQDMDHENMFWYRQDPGLGLRLIYFSYDVKMKEKGDIPEGYSVSREKKERFSLILESASTNQTSMYLCASSSREIAGYRGFFGPGTRLTVL.

The chain links TRBV6-5 to TRBJ2-2, with D maybe TRBD2 (5 bases). Between the trimmed V and J ends, which lost 4 bases and 5 bases, there was a span of 11 bases. CDR1 is MNHEY and CDR2 is SVGAGI in the germline V gene. This CDR3 comprises 14 residues. The CDR3 DNA follows: TGTGCCAGCAGTTCTACTAGTTTGACCGGGGAGCTGTTTTTT. Encoded protein: CASSSTSLTGELFF.

This clonotype was counted a few times. This may come from a read error, since a much larger clone is one base off. The V and J genes are TRBV20-1 and TRBJ1-1; maybe TRBD1 (6 bases). V was shortened by 3 bases and J by 1 base, with 9 bases between the two germline ends. The CDR3 loop spans 13 amino acids. CDR1 and CDR2 from the germline V gene are DFQATT and SNEGSKA (reference sequence). This CDR3 reads CSASNRENTEAFF. CDR3 nucleotides: TGCAGTGCTAGTAACAGGGAGAACACTGAAGCTTTCTTT.

The chain is built from TRBV2 and TRBJ1-1, with D unresolved. Trimming removed 6 bases at V and 6 bases at J, with 14 bases between. The CDR3 spans 13 residues. Per germline, CDR1 SNHLY and CDR2 FYNNEI. In DNA form, the CDR3 reads TGTGCCAGCAGCGTACAAGGCGGCGCTGAAGCTTTCTTT. Its translation: CASSVQGGAEAFF.